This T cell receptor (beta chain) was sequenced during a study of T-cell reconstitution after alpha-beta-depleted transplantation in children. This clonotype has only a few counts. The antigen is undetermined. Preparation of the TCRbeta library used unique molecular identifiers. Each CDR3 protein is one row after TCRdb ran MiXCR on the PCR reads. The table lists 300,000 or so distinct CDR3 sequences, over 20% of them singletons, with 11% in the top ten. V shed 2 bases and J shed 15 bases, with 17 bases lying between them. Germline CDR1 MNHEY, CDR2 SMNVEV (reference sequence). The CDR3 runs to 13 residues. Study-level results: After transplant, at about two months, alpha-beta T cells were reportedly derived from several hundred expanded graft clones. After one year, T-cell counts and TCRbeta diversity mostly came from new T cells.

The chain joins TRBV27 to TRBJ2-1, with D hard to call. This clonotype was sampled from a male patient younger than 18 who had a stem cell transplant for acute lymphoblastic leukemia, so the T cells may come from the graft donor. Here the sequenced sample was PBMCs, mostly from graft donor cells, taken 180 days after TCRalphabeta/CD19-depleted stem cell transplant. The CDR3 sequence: CASSLTKAFGLFF. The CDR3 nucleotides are TGTGCCAGCAGTTTAACCAAGGCATTCGGGTTGTTCTTC.